This T cell receptor (beta chain) was obtained from a study of blood T cell repertoires in COVID-19. Sequenced by immunoSEQ multiplex PCR; TCRdb stores in-frame clones only, minus some. This table has approximately 340,000 clones, 90% to 95% appearing once. The CDR3 runs 16 residues. CDR1 LNHDA and CDR2 SQIVND come from the germline V gene (reference sequence). The V and J ends lost 6 bases and 4 bases, in that order; junction bases with no gene match: 14. This rearrangement joins TRBV19 to TRBJ1-2; the match to TRBD1 covers 7 bases. This receptor was obtained from a woman aged 40 to 50 who had been exposed to COVID-19. The specimen was PBMCs or T cells enriched from blood (not recorded which). The CDR3 nucleotides read TGTGCCAGTAGAAGCAGTAGGACAGGCCTACCCTATGGCTACACCTTC. Translation gives CASRSSRTGLPYGYTF.